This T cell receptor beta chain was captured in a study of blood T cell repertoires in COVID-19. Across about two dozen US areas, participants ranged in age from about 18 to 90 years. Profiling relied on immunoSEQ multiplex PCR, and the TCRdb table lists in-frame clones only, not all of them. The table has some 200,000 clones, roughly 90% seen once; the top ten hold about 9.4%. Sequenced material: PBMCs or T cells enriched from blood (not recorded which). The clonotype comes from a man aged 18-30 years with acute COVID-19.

The CDR3 here is CASSLRGTPETQYF. The CDR3 DNA follows: TGTGCCAGCAGTTTACGGGGGACCCCAGAGACCCAGTACTTC. The chain is built from TRBV28 and TRBJ2-5, with a tentative D call TRBD2 (6 bases). This CDR3 spans 14 amino acids. Germline V gene sequence: CDR1 MDHEN, CDR2 SYDVKM. V was trimmed by 2 bases and J by 4 bases, leaving 11 bases between them.